One and the same sample provided the 21 T cell receptor beta chains below, sequenced in a study of cytomegalovirus exposure and HLA in healthy donors. The PCR employed 60 Vbeta primers together with 13 Jbeta primers. Generated by immunoSEQ multiplex PCR, the TCRdb table keeps only in-frame clones and is missing some. Its table records approximately 40,000 clones. Sequencing used PBMCs. The receptors were gathered from a human donor in good health.

This clone is classed as medium-sized by frequency. V gene TRBV14 combines with J gene TRBJ2-7; tentatively, D is TRBD1 (6 bases). Germline lookup yields CDR1 SGHDN and CDR2 FVKESK. V lost 0 bases to trimming and J lost 2 bases, with 11 bases between them. This CDR3 is 15 amino acids long. CDR3 loop: CASSQDMNRAYEQYF. CDR3 in DNA: TGTGCCAGCAGCCAAGATATGAACAGGGCCTACGAGCAGTACTTC.

The chain employs TRBV6-5 and TRBJ1-2; 7 nucleotides align to TRBD1. The CDR3 extends over 12 amino acids. V lost 6 bases and J lost 8; bases outside the gene matches: 6. Germline values: CDR1 MNHEY, CDR2 SVGAGI. CDR3 amino acids: CASSRQGGGYTF. In nucleotides, the CDR3 is TGTGCCAGCAGCCGACAGGGTGGCGGCTACACCTTC.

The chain recombines TRBV29-1 with TRBJ1-2, with TRBD1 matching 12 bases. With 5 bases clipped from V and 7 bases from J, the junction kept 5 bases outside the gene matches. The V gene's germline CDR1 is SQVTM and CDR2 ANQGSEA. This CDR3 contains 13 residues. The CDR3 DNA sequence: TGCAGCGTTACCGGGACAGGGGGCTCTGGCTACACCTTC. It translates to CSVTGTGGSGYTF.

This chain links TRBV6-6 with TRBJ2-7; a weak D match, TRBD1 (5 bases). Germline assignment: CDR1 MNHNY and CDR2 SVGAGI (reference sequence). Between the trimmed V and J ends, which lost 6 bases and 5 bases, there was a span of 20 bases. The CDR3 has 15 amino acids. Written as DNA, the CDR3 is TGTGCCAGCAGGCTCTTAGGGAACGGACACGACGAGCAGTACTTC. Its protein product is CASRLLGNGHDEQYF.

V gene TRBV2 combines with J gene TRBJ2-7; 12 bases map to TRBD1. There are 13 residues in the CDR3. Losses at the gene ends were 7 bases for V and 7 bases for J; bases not matched to a gene: 5. Germline values: CDR1 SNHLY, CDR2 FYNNEI. CDR3 in amino acids: CASKGQGAWEQYF. In DNA, the CDR3 is TGTGCCAGCAAGGGACAGGGGGCTTGGGAGCAGTACTTC.

J is TRBJ1-1 and V is TRBV9; 10 nucleotides line up with TRBD1. The CDR3 extends over 15 amino acids. Trimming removed 4 bases from V and 6 bases from J; junction bases left unmatched: 9. Germline CDR1 reads SGDLS; CDR2 reads YYNGEE. The CDR3 region has the DNA TGTGCCAGCAGCCCCCGACAGGGGGCAGCGGCTGAAGCTTTCTTT. It yields the protein CASSPRQGAAAEAFF.

The chain uses TRBV5-1 and TRBJ2-2; tentative D call: TRBD2 (5 bases). V was trimmed by 6 bases and J by 3 bases, leaving 15 bases between them. Germline CDR1 is SGHRS and CDR2 is YFSETQ. This CDR3 contains 15 residues. The chain's CDR3 is CASTPGSGDTGELFF. The CDR3 coding sequence is TGCGCCAGCACCCCTGGGAGCGGAGACACCGGGGAGCTGTTTTTT.

The rearrangement links TRBV29-1 to TRBJ2-3, with 11 bases lining up with TRBD2. Germline lookup yields CDR1 SQVTM and CDR2 ANQGSEA. Losses at the gene ends were 2 bases for V and 5 bases for J; bases not matched to a gene: 6. The CDR3 sequence is 15 residues long. Written as DNA, the CDR3 is TGCAGCGTTGAAAGAGTTAGCGGGGGGGGAGATACGCAGTATTTT. It specifies CSVERVSGGGDTQYF.

V and J are TRBV5-5 and TRBJ1-1; D is uncertain. The V and J ends lost 4 bases and 1 base respectively, with 17 bases between them. Germline V gives CDR1 SGHKS, CDR2 YYEKEE (reference sequence). The length of the CDR3 is 16 residues. For the CDR3, the DNA is TGTGCCAGCAGCCGAAACATGGGAGCAGGGAACACTGAAGCTTTCTTT. Protein product: CASSRNMGAGNTEAFF.

This chain connects TRBV15 to TRBJ2-1; unclear D gene. Deletions cut 3 bases from V and 3 bases from J, with 6 bases between. The germline gives CDR1 LNHNV, CDR2 YYDKDF (reference sequence). The CDR3 contains 13 residues. In DNA form, the CDR3 reads TGTGCCACCAGCAGTGACTTCTACAATGAGCAGTTCTTC. This gives the protein CATSSDFYNEQFF. Full variable domain (rest looked up from reference TRBV15 and TRBJ2-1): DAMVIQNPRYQVTQFGKPVTLSCSQTLNHNVMYWYQQKSSQAPKLLFHYYDKDFNNEADTPDNFQSRRPNTSFCFLDIRSPGLGDTAMYLCATSSDFYNEQFFGPGTRLTVL.

The chain is built from TRBV4-1 and TRBJ1-6; 7 bases align to TRBD1. Trimming at V came to 5 bases and at J to 4 bases, leaving 8 bases not matched to a gene. The CDR3 spans 16 residues. The germline gives CDR1 MGHRA, CDR2 YSYEKL. In nucleotides, the CDR3 is TGCGCCAGCAGCGCCCGCCAGGGGGTGTATAATTCACCCCTCCACTTT. It translates to CASSARQGVYNSPLHF.

The rearrangement joins TRBV2 to TRBJ1-5, with 8 bases lining up with TRBD1. This CDR3 is built from 15 residues. The V gene's germline CDR1 is SNHLY and CDR2 FYNNEI. Trimming at V came to 6 bases and at J to 5 bases, leaving 9 bases not matched to a gene. The CDR3 loop is CASSPTGQAYQPQHF. CDR3 nucleotide sequence: TGTGCCAGCAGCCCTACGGGACAGGCATATCAGCCCCAGCATTTT.

The chain joins TRBV29-1 to TRBJ1-4, with a possible D match to TRBD1 (6 bases). Trimming pared 6 bases from V and 6 bases from J, leaving 20 bases between. Germline V gives CDR1 SQVTM, CDR2 ANQGSEA. The CDR3 covers 15 residues. The CDR3 nucleotides read TGCAGCGTCTCAACGTGGGGAAAGGGGGATGAAAAACTGTTTTTT. Translating it yields CSVSTWGKGDEKLFF.

The chain is built from TRBV5-1 and TRBJ1-1, with no clear D. Germline values: CDR1 SGHRS, CDR2 YFSETQ. V was pared by 0 bases and J by 5 bases, with 11 bases between. The CDR3 spans 14 residues. The CDR3 spells CASSLVAAETEAFF. The CDR3 DNA follows: TGCGCCAGCAGCTTGGTGGCTGCGGAAACTGAAGCTTTCTTT. Full variable domain (outside the CDR3, taken from reference TRBV5-1 and TRBJ1-1): KAGVTQTPRYLIKTRGQQVTLSCSPISGHRSVSWYQQTPGQGLQFLFEYFSETQRNKGNFPGRFSGRQFSNSRSEMNVSTLELGDSALYLCASSLVAAETEAFFGQGTRLTVV.

The chain uses TRBV9 and TRBJ2-3; 7 bases map to TRBD2. There are 15 residues in the CDR3. Germline loops: CDR1 SGDLS, CDR2 YYNGEE. Trimming at V came to 0 bases and at J to 0 bases, leaving 1 base not matched to a gene. The CDR3 is CASSVGAGSTDTQYF. CDR3 in DNA: TGTGCCAGCAGCGTAGGAGCGGGGAGCACAGATACGCAGTATTTT.

This chain joins TRBV19 and TRBJ1-2; D is unresolved. The germline V gene has CDR1 LNHDA and CDR2 SQIVND (reference sequence). The CDR3 is 12 residues long. V was pared by 8 bases and J by 8 bases, with 15 bases between. The CDR3 is CASWGGLRGYTF. The CDR3 DNA reads TGTGCCAGTTGGGGAGGACTGCGGGGCTACACCTTC.

The chain couples TRBV19 to TRBJ1-6; D is perhaps TRBD1 (6 bases). The ends were cut back, 5 bases at V and 0 bases at J, with 17 bases in the middle. Germline lookup yields CDR1 LNHDA and CDR2 SQIVND (reference sequence). The CDR3 is made up of 18 amino acids. In DNA form, the CDR3 reads TGTGCCAGTAGTTCGCCGGGACATACGAGCTCCTATAATTCACCCCTCCACTTT. Its translation is CASSSPGHTSSYNSPLHF.

J is TRBJ1-5 and V is TRBV2; a possible D gene is TRBD1 (5 bases). Germline V gene data show CDR1 as SNHLY and CDR2 as FYNNEI. The CDR3 has 13 amino acids. V was shortened by 8 bases and J by 3 bases, with 11 bases between the two germline ends. The CDR3 reads CASQDNPNQPQHF. In nucleotides, the CDR3 is TGTGCCAGCCAGGACAACCCCAATCAGCCCCAGCATTTT.

The V gene is TRBV29-1, the J gene TRBJ2-1, with 7 bases aligning to TRBD1. V trimming: 3 bases; J trimming: 5 bases; junction bases outside the gene matches: 7. CDR1 and CDR2 (germline): SQVTM, ANQGSEA. The CDR3 loop spans 14 amino acids. The CDR3 here is CSVEATGFNNEQFF. The DNA for the CDR3 is TGCAGCGTTGAGGCGACAGGGTTTAACAATGAGCAGTTCTTC.

The chain uses TRBV27 and TRBJ2-7; TRBD1 aligns across 7 bases. The V and J ends lost 2 bases and 1 base, in that order; junction bases with no gene match: 2. This CDR3 is 14 amino acids long. Germline CDR1 reads MNHEY; CDR2 reads SMNVEV (reference sequence). The CDR3 coding sequence is TGTGCCAGCAGTTTACAGGGGGTTTCCTACGAGCAGTACTTC. Translating it yields CASSLQGVSYEQYF.

The chain carries TRBV18 and TRBJ1-6; 8 bases line up with TRBD1. The CDR3 covers 15 residues. The junction had 6 bases not matched to a gene; V was cut back by 5 bases and J by 6 bases. The germline gives CDR1 KGHSH, CDR2 LQKENI. CDR3 amino acids: CASSSGTGPNSPLHF. The CDR3 DNA is TGTGCCAGCTCATCCGGGACAGGCCCTAATTCACCCCTCCACTTT.